The rows below give T cell receptor beta chains drawn from one sample of a study of blood T cells in healthy people across ages. MiXCR was run by TCRdb on the 5' RACE reads, yielding one entry per CDR3 protein. The sample includes about 1.5 million distinct CDR3 sequences, roughly 43% of them seen just once. Material for sequencing was blood. Source of these receptors: a woman aged 18-30 years in good health. The CDR3 runs from the conserved cysteine through the conserved F or W. D genes are given only for firm matches. Size tells how often a clone was seen (once, few, many) or the class of an expanded clone, and some rows leave it out.

cdr3_aa,cdr3_nt,v_call,j_call,d_call,clone_size
CASSGQGSGFAAEQFF,TGTGCCAGCAGTGGACAGGGGAGCGGGTTTGCGGCCGAGCAGTTCTTC,TRBV6-6,TRBJ2-1,TRBD1,-
CASSWTSRGVDEQFF,TGTGCCAGCAGTTGGACTAGCCGTGGTGTCGATGAGCAGTTCTTC,TRBV28,TRBJ2-1,TRBD2,-
CASSVVGREYGYTF,TGTGCCAGCAGCGTAGTTGGCAGGGAATATGGCTACACCTTC,TRBV7-2,TRBJ1-2,-,-
CASSLEATPNTEAFF,TGTGCCAGCAGCTTGGAGGCGACACCGAACACTGAAGCTTTCTTT,TRBV5-5,TRBJ1-1,-,few
CASSQRPTNEKLFF,TGTGCCAGCAGCCAACGTCCAACTAATGAAAAACTGTTTTTT,TRBV13,TRBJ1-4,-,-
CASSQARLPGANEQFF,TGTGCCAGCAGCCAAGCCCGCCTACCCGGGGCAAATGAGCAGTTCTTC,TRBV4-2,TRBJ2-1,-,-
CASSLERSSYNEQYF,TGTGCCAGCAGCTTAGAGCGCAGCTCCTACAATGAGCAGTACTTC,TRBV7-2,TRBJ2-7,-,-
CSVKTVGGSVDTQYF,TGCAGCGTAAAAACCGTCGGGGGATCAGTCGATACGCAGTATTTT,TRBV29-1,TRBJ2-3,-,-
CSASALGPLSNQPQHF,TGCAGTGCTAGTGCGTTGGGTCCCTTGAGCAATCAGCCCCAGCATTTT,TRBV20-1,TRBJ1-5,-,-
CASSFRADNEQYF,TGTGCCAGCAGTTTCCGGGCCGACAATGAGCAGTACTTC,TRBV12-3/TRBV12-4,TRBJ2-7,-,few
CASSLLVGRGANIQYF,TGTGCCAGCAGTTTACTGGTAGGAAGGGGAGCAAACATTCAGTACTTC,TRBV12-3/TRBV12-4,TRBJ2-4,-,few
CSARAGGPNSPLHF,TGCAGTGCTAGGGCAGGGGGCCCGAATTCACCCCTCCACTTT,TRBV20-1,TRBJ1-6,TRBD1,-
CASSQALAGDEETQYF,TGTGCCAGCAGCCAGGCTCTAGCGGGAGATGAAGAGACCCAGTACTTC,TRBV3-1,TRBJ2-5,TRBD2,-
CAISESGTNPEQFF,TGTGCCATCAGTGAGTCAGGTACTAACCCTGAGCAGTTCTTC,TRBV10-3,TRBJ2-1,-,few
CATQRGTDTQYF,TGTGCCACGCAACGGGGCACAGATACGCAGTATTTT,TRBV6-6,TRBJ2-3,-,few
CASSRGEGQPQHF,TGTGCCAGCAGCCGCGGAGAGGGCCAGCCCCAGCATTTT,TRBV4-2,TRBJ1-5,-,few
CASSLSMTGLNEQYF,TGTGCCAGCAGCTTGAGCATGACAGGTCTGAACGAGCAGTACTTC,TRBV3-1,TRBJ2-7,-,few
CASSQEYPAGGLTQYF,TGCGCCAGCAGCCAAGAGTACCCCGCGGGAGGGTTAACGCAGTATTTT,TRBV4-1,TRBJ2-3,TRBD2,few
CASSQEASGSAYNEQFF,TGTGCCAGCAGCCAAGAAGCTAGCGGGTCGGCCTACAATGAGCAGTTCTTC,TRBV4-2,TRBJ2-1,TRBD2,-
CASSYFQDYQETQYF,TGTGCCAGCAGTTATTTCCAGGACTACCAAGAGACCCAGTACTTC,TRBV6-2/TRBV6-3,TRBJ2-5,-,-
CASQPGTGATNEKLFF,TGTGCCAGCCAGCCCGGGACAGGAGCAACTAATGAAAAACTGTTTTTT,TRBV28,TRBJ1-4,TRBD1,-
CAGSLLADSYNEQFF,TGTGCCGGCAGCCTTCTAGCGGACTCCTACAATGAGCAGTTCTTC,TRBV9,TRBJ2-1,TRBD2,-
CSVGAGTGGSAIRGNIQYF,TGCAGCGTTGGAGCCGGGACAGGGGGCAGTGCAATCAGGGGAAACATTCAGTACTTC,TRBV29-1,TRBJ2-4,TRBD1,few
CASRATSDPSGETQYF,TGTGCCAGCAGAGCAACTAGCGACCCTTCAGGAGAGACCCAGTACTTC,TRBV6-5,TRBJ2-5,TRBD2,-
CASSYSSSRQGDYEQYF,TGTGCCAGCAGTTACTCGAGTTCTCGACAGGGGGACTACGAGCAGTACTTC,TRBV6-5,TRBJ2-7,TRBD1,once
CSAGSGLSYEQYF,TGCAGTGCTGGAAGCGGGCTCTCCTACGAGCAGTACTTC,TRBV20-1,TRBJ2-7,-,-
CASSLGPTSGGSDEQYF,TGTGCCAGCAGCTTGGGGCCGACTAGCGGAGGATCCGACGAGCAGTACTTC,TRBV7-2,TRBJ2-7,TRBD2,-
CASTKVETNPRDRSQETQYF,TGTGCCAGCACCAAAGTCGAAACCAACCCCCGGGACAGGAGCCAAGAGACCCAGTACTTC,TRBV25-1,TRBJ2-5,TRBD1,few
CSARRGIGYSYNEQFF,TGCAGTGCTAGGAGGGGAATAGGGTACTCCTACAATGAGCAGTTCTTC,TRBV20-1,TRBJ2-1,-,-
CASSTGLVHEQFF,TGTGCCAGCAGCACCGGACTAGTACATGAGCAGTTCTTC,TRBV7-9,TRBJ2-1,TRBD2,few
CASSVAPTGVDEQYF,TGTGCCAGCAGCGTAGCCCCGACAGGGGTAGACGAGCAGTACTTC,TRBV9,TRBJ2-7,TRBD1,-
CASSPQGAMGNEQFF,TGTGCCAGCAGCCCCCAGGGGGCTATGGGCAATGAGCAGTTCTTC,TRBV7-2,TRBJ2-1,TRBD1,-
CSARDFTGASTGHGYTF,TGCAGTGCTAGAGATTTTACAGGGGCCTCTACAGGGCATGGCTACACCTTC,TRBV20-1,TRBJ1-2,TRBD1,-
CSAREGTLEAFF,TGCAGTGCTAGAGAAGGGACGCTTGAAGCTTTCTTT,TRBV20-1,TRBJ1-1,-,few
CASSYSGMAPDTQYF,TGTGCCAGCAGTTACTCGGGGATGGCGCCGGATACGCAGTATTTT,TRBV6-5,TRBJ2-3,-,-
CASHGLAVGEQYF,TGTGCCAGCCACGGACTAGCGGTAGGTGAGCAGTACTTC,TRBV12-3/TRBV12-4,TRBJ2-5,TRBD2,-
CASSLVGGGPPEAFF,TGCGCCAGCAGCTTGGTGGGAGGGGGCCCGCCTGAAGCTTTCTTT,TRBV5-1,TRBJ1-1,TRBD1,-
CSAATSGMEQFF,TGCAGTGCTGCGACTAGCGGGATGGAGCAGTTCTTC,TRBV20-1,TRBJ2-1,TRBD2,-
CASSPTRTSGSYEQYF,TGTGCCAGCTCACCGACGCGGACTAGCGGATCCTACGAGCAGTACTTC,TRBV18,TRBJ2-7,TRBD2,-
CASSLETWDEQYF,TGTGCCAGCAGTTTAGAGACTTGGGACGAGCAGTACTTC,TRBV28,TRBJ2-7,-,few
CASSRGATSSYEQYF,TGTGCCAGCAGCCGGGGGGCGACGAGCTCCTACGAGCAGTACTTC,TRBV12-3/TRBV12-4,TRBJ2-7,-,-
CASSAFQTGHGYTF,TGTGCCAGCAGCGCTTTTCAGACAGGGCATGGCTACACCTTC,TRBV7-2,TRBJ1-2,TRBD1,-
CSAGTGGAETQYF,TGCAGTGCCGGAACCGGAGGGGCAGAGACCCAGTACTTC,TRBV20-1,TRBJ2-5,-,few
CASSNTGSGYGYTF,TGTGCCAGCAGCAATACAGGGTCCGGCTATGGCTACACCTTC,TRBV12-3/TRBV12-4,TRBJ1-2,-,-
CASSLAVGSGRYEQYF,TGTGCCAGCAGCTTAGCGGTGGGATCCGGGCGGTACGAGCAGTACTTC,TRBV11-1,TRBJ2-7,-,once
CASSSRQSTTDTQYF,TGTGCCAGCAGTTCCCGACAGAGTACCACAGATACGCAGTATTTT,TRBV12-3/TRBV12-4,TRBJ2-3,-,few
CASSSLAGGPTGELFF,TGTGCCAGCAGCTCACTAGCGGGGGGTCCCACCGGGGAGCTGTTTTTT,TRBV11-2,TRBJ2-2,TRBD2,-
CSVVDNYGYTF,TGCAGCGTTGTAGACAACTATGGCTACACCTTC,TRBV29-1,TRBJ1-2,-,many
CASSLRQGGDTQYF,TGCGCCAGCAGCTTGCGTCAGGGGGGAGATACGCAGTATTTT,TRBV5-1,TRBJ2-3,-,-
CASSLWGEMNTEAFF,TGTGCCAGCAGTTTATGGGGGGAAATGAACACTGAAGCTTTCTTT,TRBV11-1,TRBJ1-1,-,few
CASSLTGQARRTEAFF,TGCGCCAGCAGCTTGACAGGACAGGCGAGGAGGACTGAAGCTTTCTTT,TRBV5-1,TRBJ1-1,TRBD1,-
CASSQDVQDRVNTEAFF,TGCGCCAGCAGCCAAGATGTCCAGGACAGGGTGAACACTGAAGCTTTCTTT,TRBV4-1,TRBJ1-1,TRBD1,few
CASSEWVGTETYEQYF,TGTGCCAGCAGTGAATGGGTCGGGACAGAAACCTACGAGCAGTACTTC,TRBV6-1,TRBJ2-7,TRBD1,-
CASSPRDRVSYEQYF,TGTGCCAGCAGCCCCCGGGACAGGGTTTCCTACGAGCAGTACTTC,TRBV7-9,TRBJ2-7,TRBD1,many
CASRADRNLQPQHF,TGTGCCAGCAGAGCAGACAGGAACCTTCAGCCCCAGCATTTT,TRBV12-3/TRBV12-4,TRBJ1-5,-,once
CASSFAGAYQPQHF,TGTGCCAGCAGCTTTGCAGGGGCTTATCAGCCCCAGCATTTT,TRBV7-8,TRBJ1-5,-,-
CAGSKPLGNEQFF,TGTGCCGGCAGCAAGCCCCTGGGAAATGAGCAGTTCTTC,TRBV7-2,TRBJ2-1,-,-
CSARAMDRVTGGYTF,TGCAGTGCTAGAGCTATGGACAGAGTTACGGGTGGCTACACCTTC,TRBV20-1,TRBJ1-2,-,few
CASSVPGGRNEQFF,TGTGCCAGCAGTGTCCCGGGGGGACGGAATGAGCAGTTCTTC,TRBV27,TRBJ2-1,TRBD2,-
CSALYRVSTDTQYF,TGCAGTGCCTTATACAGGGTTAGCACAGATACGCAGTATTTT,TRBV20-1,TRBJ2-3,-,-